This TCR beta chain comes out of a study of CD8 T cells in ankylosing spondylitis (dated by TCRdb to between 2016 and 2019). For context, the study as a whole: To find TCR variants linked to disease, the study profiled T cell receptor beta repertoires in ankylosing spondylitis patients and healthy donors. In total, the full study cohort was made up of roughly 100 healthy donors and 25 ankylosing spondylitis patients. Peripheral blood was sampled, and synovial fluid was additionally collected from ankylosing spondylitis patients. The study at large found these results: Blood from ankylosing spondylitis patients appeared to be characterized by a TCR beta motif composed of eight highly homologous amino acid variants. In peripheral blood, the disease-linked clones were found at relatively low frequencies and had a CD8+ phenotype. Some motif variants had previously been reported in the synovial fluid and blood of reactive arthritis patients, which suggests shared mechanisms of disease initiation. The disease-linked clones were reported to be significantly enriched in matched synovial fluid samples from ankylosing spondylitis patients.

For CDR1 and CDR2, the germline V gene lists SGHRS and YFSETQ. The cysteine opens and the phenylalanine closes a CDR3 of 16 amino acids. The DNA shown is the 48-base CDR3, in frame from base 1. Trimming costs V 3 bases and J 6 bases, and their ends lie 18 bases apart. TCRdb names Illumina HiSeq 2500 as the instrument used. Quantitative 5'-RACE with molecular barcodes was used to prepare TCR beta libraries. As for how the authors treated the data: A new computational method based on a probabilistic model of VDJ rearrangement was used to identify disease-linked TCR variants. The public reads were quality trimmed at Q25 with fastp and then assembled into clones with MiXCR by TCRdb, keeping productive beta chains. CDR3 protein sequences are deduplicated, and each keeps its most common genes and DNA. What appears here as the V and J calls and clone size reflects TCRdb's work, not the paper's. Within this sample are 300,000 to 350,000 distinct CDR3 sequences, with about 15% of them counted one time only. 0.9% to 1.2% of the sample is taken by the ten largest.

This clonotype was counted ten times or more. This clone's antigen is unknown. The sample holds no much larger clone one base away, and base qualities are not on file. This receptor was obtained from a male donor with ankylosing spondylitis or in good health (not recorded which). The V and J segments used are TRBV5-1 and TRBJ2-2; the D gene is perhaps TRBD2, on 6 matching bases. Sequencing input: blood, either unsorted or a sorted T cell fraction (not recorded which). CDR3 loop: CASSSGNRPGAGELFF. The DNA is TGCGCCAGCAGCTCTGGAAACAGGCCGGGGGCCGGGGAGCTGTTTTTT.